Listed below are T cell receptor beta chains from one sample, sequenced in a study of identical twins. TCRdb re-called the 5' RACE reads with MiXCR, one entry per CDR3 protein. The table has some 460,000 distinct CDR3 sequences, around 14% seen once. The sample was also linked to a second study, of yellow fever vaccine responses in identical twins.

Sequencing used CD4+ T cells sorted from blood. These TCRs come from a woman younger than 30 in good health. Both conserved end residues are part of each CDR3. The order of the fields is CDR3 length, J gene, clone size, D gene, V gene, CDR3 DNA, CDR3 protein. The D gene is left open where the match is weak. The size of a clone is reported for some rows only, either as once, few or many, or as a class for expanded clones.

>16|TRBJ2-7|few|NA|TRBV7-2
TGTGCCAGCAGCTACCCCGATGCGGTTTTCTCCTACGAGCAGTACTTC
CASSYPDAVFSYEQYF
>11|TRBJ2-7|NA|NA|TRBV6-5
TGTGCCAGCACTAACCACTACGAGCAGTACTTC
CASTNHYEQYF
>15|TRBJ1-6|NA|TRBD1|TRBV20-1
TGCAGTGCTACCAGGACAGGACTGCGGAATTCACCCCTCCACTTT
CSATRTGLRNSPLHF
>16|TRBJ2-3|few|NA|TRBV12-5
TGTGCTAGTGGTTTGGGGGGGAGCCTACGCACAGATACGCAGTATTTT
CASGLGGSLRTDTQYF
>11|TRBJ2-7|NA|NA|TRBV20-1
TGCAGTGCTATAAGAGGGAGCGAGCAGTACTTC
CSAIRGSEQYF
>16|TRBJ2-7|NA|NA|TRBV20-1
TGCAGTGCTAGAGGGGTTCGAGGGACAAACTCCTACGAGCAGTACTTC
CSARGVRGTNSYEQYF
>13|TRBJ2-5|few|NA|TRBV5-6
TGTGCCAGCAGCTTTTCAGGGGCGCAGACCCAGTACTTC
CASSFSGAQTQYF
>12|TRBJ2-7|few|NA|TRBV6-6
TGTGCCAGCAGTTACCAGGGGTGGGAGCAGTACTTC
CASSYQGWEQYF
>15|TRBJ2-1|few|TRBD1|TRBV3-1
TGTGCCAGCAGCCCGCGGGACAGGTATGGGGATGAGCAGTTCTTC
CASSPRDRYGDEQFF
>14|TRBJ2-6|NA|NA|TRBV12-3/TRBV12-4
TGTGCCAGCAGTACGACTTCTGGGGCCAACGTCCTGACTTTC
CASSTTSGANVLTF
>15|TRBJ1-5|many|NA|TRBV12-3/TRBV12-4
TGTGCCAGCAGTTGGGCCCAACCATCGAGTCAGCCCCAGCATTTT
CASSWAQPSSQPQHF
>13|TRBJ2-1|few|NA|TRBV28
TGTGCCAGCAGCGAGGGCCTGTACAATGAGCAGTTCTTC
CASSEGLYNEQFF
>16|TRBJ2-1|NA|NA|TRBV28
TGTGCCAGCAGTGACGGGAAATTCGGGATTTACAATGAGCAGTTCTTC
CASSDGKFGIYNEQFF
>16|TRBJ2-1|NA|NA|TRBV7-2
TGTGCCAGCAGCTTGGTAGGGGTGACCGAGTACAATGAGCAGTTCTTC
CASSLVGVTEYNEQFF
>14|TRBJ2-7|NA|TRBD2|TRBV7-2
TGTGCCAGCAGCTCGCTGGGGGGGGGCTACGAGCAGTACTTC
CASSSLGGGYEQYF
>12|TRBJ2-5|NA|NA|TRBV28
TGTGCCAGCAGCGACCCCGTAGAGACCCAGTACTTC
CASSDPVETQYF
>15|TRBJ2-5|few|NA|TRBV14
TGTGCCAGCAGCCAACTACTAGCAGCGCAAGAGACCCAGTACTTC
CASSQLLAAQETQYF
>12|TRBJ1-3|few|NA|TRBV11-2
TGTGCCAGCAGCGAGGAAAGAAACACCATATATTTT
CASSEERNTIYF
>13|TRBJ1-4|few|TRBD1|TRBV12-3/TRBV12-4
TGTGCCAGCAGTCCGGACAGGGTGGGAAAACTGTTTTTT
CASSPDRVGKLFF
>13|TRBJ2-7|NA|TRBD1|TRBV24-1
TGTGCCTCCCTTCCCGGGACAGGGGACGAGCAGTACTTC
CASLPGTGDEQYF
>15|TRBJ1-3|few|NA|TRBV3-1
TGTGCCAGCAGCCCGCTTCCCAGCTCTGGAAACACCATATATTTT
CASSPLPSSGNTIYF
>13|TRBJ2-2|many|NA|TRBV5-1
TGCGCCAGCAGGGACAGCATAACCGGGGAGCTGTTTTTT
CASRDSITGELFF
>14|TRBJ1-5|few|NA|TRBV20-1
TGCAGTGCTAGGCTGGGGTTGGGCAATCAGCCCCAGCATTTT
CSARLGLGNQPQHF
>15|TRBJ2-1|NA|TRBD1|TRBV7-3
TGTGCCAGCAGCTTAACCTGGGACAGCTACAATGAGCAGTTCTTC
CASSLTWDSYNEQFF
>14|TRBJ1-4|NA|TRBD1|TRBV12-3/TRBV12-4
TGTGCCAGCAGCTACAGGGGGCCTGATGAAAAACTGTTTTTT
CASSYRGPDEKLFF
>15|TRBJ2-5|few|NA|TRBV15
TGTGCCACCAGCAGAGGGACCGAGTACCAAGAGACCCAGTACTTC
CATSRGTEYQETQYF
>15|TRBJ2-7|many|TRBD1|TRBV5-1
TGCGCCAGCAGCTTGGCGGACAGGAATGCCTACGAGCAGTACTTC
CASSLADRNAYEQYF
>14|TRBJ2-5|NA|NA|TRBV14
TGTGCCAGCAGCCAAGAAAGCCAGATCTTGACCCAGTACTTC
CASSQESQILTQYF
>12|TRBJ2-1|NA|NA|TRBV20-1
TGCAGTGCTATCCCACAAATCAATGAGCAGTTCTTC
CSAIPQINEQFF
>16|TRBJ2-7|NA|TRBD1|TRBV14
TGTGCCAGCAGCCCGCGGACAGGCCCCATCAAGGGGGAGCAGTACTTC
CASSPRTGPIKGEQYF
>15|TRBJ1-6|NA|TRBD1|TRBV25-1
TGTGCCAGCAGTGTAGCCGGGACAGAGAATTCACCCCTCCACTTT
CASSVAGTENSPLHF
>13|TRBJ2-7|NA|TRBD1|TRBV9
TGTGCCAGCAGCGTGGACAGGGTTGGAGAGCAGTACTTC
CASSVDRVGEQYF
>16|TRBJ2-4|NA|NA|TRBV7-3
TGTGCCAGCAGCCAGGACGGACAGCTAGCCAAAAACATTCAGTACTTC
CASSQDGQLAKNIQYF
>15|TRBJ2-1|few|TRBD1|TRBV5-1
TGCGCCAGCAGCCTCCGGACAGGGGTGAGGGATGAGCAGTTCTTC
CASSLRTGVRDEQFF
>13|TRBJ2-7|many|NA|TRBV10-3
TGTGCCATCAGTGGAGTGACAGTAGACGAGCAGTACTTC
CAISGVTVDEQYF
>15|TRBJ2-1|NA|NA|TRBV4-3
TGCGCCAGCAGCCAACAACAGGGCCCCTACAATGAGCAGTTCTTC
CASSQQQGPYNEQFF
>13|TRBJ2-2|many|NA|TRBV6-5
TGTGCCAGCAAACGGGATATCACCGGGGAGCTGTTTTTT
CASKRDITGELFF
>12|TRBJ2-1|NA|NA|TRBV11-3
TGTGCCAGCAGCTTGGGCTCCGATGAGCAGTTCTTC
CASSLGSDEQFF
>14|TRBJ1-4|NA|NA|TRBV5-1
TGCGCCAGCAGCTTCCAGGGAGCTGGTGAAAAACTGTTTTTT
CASSFQGAGEKLFF
>15|TRBJ2-1|few|TRBD1|TRBV5-1
TGCGCCAGCAGCAACGACAGGGGTTGGGTGAATGAGCAGTTCTTC
CASSNDRGWVNEQFF
>16|TRBJ1-1|NA|TRBD1|TRBV5-1
TGCGCCAGCAGCCTACGGACAGGGCTGGGAAACACTGAAGCTTTCTTT
CASSLRTGLGNTEAFF
>14|TRBJ2-4|few|TRBD1|TRBV3-1
TGTGCCAGCAGCCAAGTTATACAGGGGAACATTCAGTACTTC
CASSQVIQGNIQYF
>15|TRBJ1-6|NA|NA|TRBV6-1
TGTGCCAGCAAGGACGGGCAGGTCTATAATTCACCCCTCCACTTT
CASKDGQVYNSPLHF
>16|TRBJ1-1|NA|TRBD1|TRBV29-1
TGCAGCGTCCTACGGACAGGGAACGAACTGAACACTGAAGCTTTCTTT
CSVLRTGNELNTEAFF
>14|TRBJ1-5|many|TRBD1|TRBV12-3/TRBV12-4
TGTGCCAGCAGTCTGACAGGGGCGTATCAGCCCCAGCATTTT
CASSLTGAYQPQHF
>12|TRBJ1-5|few|TRBD1|TRBV28
TGTGCCACCAGGACAGGGGGTCAGCCCCAGCATTTT
CATRTGGQPQHF
>17|TRBJ2-2|NA|TRBD1|TRBV9
TGTGCCAGCAGCGATGAAAATCCCGGACAGGGGGCCGGGGAGCTGTTTTTT
CASSDENPGQGAGELFF
>13|TRBJ2-1|NA|NA|TRBV10-1
TGCGCCAGCAGTGGCGCCCGGAACAATGAGCAGTTCTTC
CASSGARNNEQFF
>14|TRBJ2-2|NA|NA|TRBV6-1
TGTGCCAGCAGACAGGGGCGGGAAGTCGGGGAGCTGTTTTTT
CASRQGREVGELFF
>16|TRBJ2-5|NA|TRBD2|TRBV20-1
TGCAGTGCTCCGAGTATGGTAGCGGGATTTTACGAGACCCAGTACTTC
CSAPSMVAGFYETQYF
>14|TRBJ2-1|NA|NA|TRBV25-1
TGTGCCAGCAGTGAACGGAGGGGGTCCAATGAGCAGTTCTTC
CASSERRGSNEQFF
>13|TRBJ2-5|NA|NA|TRBV18
TGTGCCAGCTCACCAATCGGGGGCGAGACCCAGTACTTC
CASSPIGGETQYF
>15|TRBJ2-3|few|TRBD2|TRBV12-3/TRBV12-4
TGTGCCAGCAGCCCCATGGGGGGGGGAACAGATACGCAGTATTTT
CASSPMGGGTDTQYF
>17|TRBJ1-2|NA|NA|TRBV11-2
TGTGCCAGCAGCCCGGGGACGGGGCCCACCTCCCGCTATGGCTACACCTTC
CASSPGTGPTSRYGYTF
>15|TRBJ2-1|few|NA|TRBV7-6
TGTGCCAGCAGCTCCGGGTCCCTCAAGGGCAATGAGCAGTTCTTC
CASSSGSLKGNEQFF
>14|TRBJ2-6|NA|NA|TRBV4-3
TGCGCCAGCGGGAGAACGACAGGATTTAACGTCCTGACTTTC
CASGRTTGFNVLTF
>16|TRBJ2-1|few|TRBD2|TRBV5-5
TGTGCCAGCAGCTTGGTTTTAGCGGGGGGACACAATGAGCAGTTCTTC
CASSLVLAGGHNEQFF
>13|TRBJ2-1|few|TRBD2|TRBV7-2
TGTGCCAGCAGTCCTAGCGGGATTGGTGAGCAGTTCTTC
CASSPSGIGEQFF
>13|TRBJ2-1|NA|NA|TRBV20-1
TGCAGTGCTAATCGGGACGGCTACAATGAGCAGTTCTTC
CSANRDGYNEQFF